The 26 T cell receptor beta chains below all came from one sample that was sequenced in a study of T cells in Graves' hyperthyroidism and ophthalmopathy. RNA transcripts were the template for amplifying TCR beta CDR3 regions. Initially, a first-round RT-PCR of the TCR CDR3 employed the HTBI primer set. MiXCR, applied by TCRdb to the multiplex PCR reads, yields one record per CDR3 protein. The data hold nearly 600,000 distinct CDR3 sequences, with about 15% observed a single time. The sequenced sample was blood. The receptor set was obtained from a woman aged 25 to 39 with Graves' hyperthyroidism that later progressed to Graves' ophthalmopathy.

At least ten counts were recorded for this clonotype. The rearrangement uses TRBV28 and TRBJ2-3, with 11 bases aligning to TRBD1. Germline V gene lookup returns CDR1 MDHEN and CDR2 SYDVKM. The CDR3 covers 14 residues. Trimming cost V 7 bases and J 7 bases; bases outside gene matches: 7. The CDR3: CASTRTGGVNTQYF. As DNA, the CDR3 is TGTGCCAGCACCCGGACAGGGGGCGTGAATACGCAGTATTTT.

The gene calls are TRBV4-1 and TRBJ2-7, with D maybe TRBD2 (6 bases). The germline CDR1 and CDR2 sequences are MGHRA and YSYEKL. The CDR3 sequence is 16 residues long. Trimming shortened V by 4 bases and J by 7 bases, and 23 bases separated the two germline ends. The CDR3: CASSPSPAGPSGEQYF. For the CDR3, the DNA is TGCGCCAGCAGCCCCTCCCCGGCGGGACCCTCGGGGGAGCAGTACTTC.

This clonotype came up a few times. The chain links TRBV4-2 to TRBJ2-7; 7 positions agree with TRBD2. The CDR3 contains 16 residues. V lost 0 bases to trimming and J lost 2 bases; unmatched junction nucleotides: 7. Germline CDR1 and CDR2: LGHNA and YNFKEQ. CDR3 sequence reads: CASSQDPASGTYEQYF. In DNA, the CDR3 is TGTGCCAGCAGCCAAGATCCGGCTAGCGGAACCTACGAGCAGTACTTC.

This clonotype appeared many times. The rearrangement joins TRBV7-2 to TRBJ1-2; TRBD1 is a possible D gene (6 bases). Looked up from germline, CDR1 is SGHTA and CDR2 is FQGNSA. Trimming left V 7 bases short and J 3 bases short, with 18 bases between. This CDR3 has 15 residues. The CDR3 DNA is TGTGCCAGCAACCGGAGGGGGGGATGGGACTATGGCTACACCTTC. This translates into CASNRRGGWDYGYTF. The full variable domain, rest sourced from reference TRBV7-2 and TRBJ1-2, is GAGVSQSPSNKVTEKGKDVELRCDPISGHTALYWYRQSLGQGLEFLIYFQGNSAPDKSGLPSDRFSAERTGGSVSTLTIQRTQQEDSAVYLCASNRRGGWDYGYTFGSGTRLTVV.

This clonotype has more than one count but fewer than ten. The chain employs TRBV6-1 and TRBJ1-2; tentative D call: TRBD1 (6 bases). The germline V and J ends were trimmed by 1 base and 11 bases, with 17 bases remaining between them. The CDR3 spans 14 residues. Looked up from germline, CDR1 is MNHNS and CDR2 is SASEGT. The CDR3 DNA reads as TGTGCCAGCAGTGAAGGGCGGTTAACAGGGATTTACACCTTC. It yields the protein CASSEGRLTGIYTF.

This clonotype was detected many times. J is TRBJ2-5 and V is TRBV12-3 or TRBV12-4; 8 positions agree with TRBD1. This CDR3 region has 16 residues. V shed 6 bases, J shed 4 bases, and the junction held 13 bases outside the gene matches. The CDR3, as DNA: TGTGCCAGCAGCCTCTTGGACAGGGTTCGCGGAGAGACCCAGTACTTC. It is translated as CASSLLDRVRGETQYF.

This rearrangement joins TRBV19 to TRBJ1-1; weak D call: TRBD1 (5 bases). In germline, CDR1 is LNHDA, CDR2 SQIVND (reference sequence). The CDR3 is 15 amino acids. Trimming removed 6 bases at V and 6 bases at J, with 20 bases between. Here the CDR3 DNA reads TGTGCCAGTAGGGCACCGAGGGGTTTACGCTCTGAAGCTTTCTTT. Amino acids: CASRAPRGLRSEAFF.

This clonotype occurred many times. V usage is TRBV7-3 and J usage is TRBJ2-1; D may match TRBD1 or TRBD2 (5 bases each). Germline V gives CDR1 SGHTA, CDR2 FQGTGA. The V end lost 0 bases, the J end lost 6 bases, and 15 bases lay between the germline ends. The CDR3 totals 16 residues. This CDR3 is CASSLTVEGIINEQFF. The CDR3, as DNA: TGTGCCAGCAGCTTAACGGTCGAGGGGATTATCAATGAGCAGTTCTTC.

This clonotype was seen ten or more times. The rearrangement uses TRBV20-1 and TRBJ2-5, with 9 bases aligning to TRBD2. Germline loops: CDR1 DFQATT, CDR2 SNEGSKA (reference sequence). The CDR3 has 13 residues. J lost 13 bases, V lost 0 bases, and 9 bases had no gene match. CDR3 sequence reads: CSAREGLAPGGYF. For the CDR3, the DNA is TGCAGTGCTAGAGAGGGACTAGCCCCGGGTGGGTACTTC.

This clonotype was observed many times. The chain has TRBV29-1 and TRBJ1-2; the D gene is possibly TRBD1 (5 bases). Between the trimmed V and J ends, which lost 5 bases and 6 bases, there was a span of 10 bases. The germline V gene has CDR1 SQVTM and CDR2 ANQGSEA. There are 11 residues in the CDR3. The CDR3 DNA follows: TGCAGCGTTAGGGAGGGGAATGGCTACACCTTC. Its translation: CSVREGNGYTF.

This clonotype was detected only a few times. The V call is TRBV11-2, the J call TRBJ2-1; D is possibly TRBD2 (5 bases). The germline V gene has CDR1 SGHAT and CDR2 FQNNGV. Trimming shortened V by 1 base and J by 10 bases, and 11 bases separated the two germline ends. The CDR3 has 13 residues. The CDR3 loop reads CASSLAQRWEQFF. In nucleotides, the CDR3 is TGTGCCAGCAGCTTAGCACAGCGGTGGGAGCAGTTCTTC.

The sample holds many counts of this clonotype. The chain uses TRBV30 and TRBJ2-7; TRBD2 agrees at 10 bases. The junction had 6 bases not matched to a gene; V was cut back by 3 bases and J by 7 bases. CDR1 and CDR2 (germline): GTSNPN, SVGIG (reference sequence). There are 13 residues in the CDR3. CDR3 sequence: CAWRLAGSGEQYF. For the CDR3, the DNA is TGTGCCTGGAGACTAGCGGGATCCGGGGAGCAGTACTTC. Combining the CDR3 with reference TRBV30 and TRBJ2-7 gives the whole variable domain SQTIHQWPATLVQPVGSPLSLECTVEGTSNPNLYWYRQAAGRGLQLLFYSVGIGQISSEVPQNLSASRPQDRQFILSSKKLLLSDSGFYLCAWRLAGSGEQYFGPGTRLTVT.

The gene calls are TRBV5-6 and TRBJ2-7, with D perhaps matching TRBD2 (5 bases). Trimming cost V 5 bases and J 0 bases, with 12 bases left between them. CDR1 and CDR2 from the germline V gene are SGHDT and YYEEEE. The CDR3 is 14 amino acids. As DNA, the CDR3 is TGTGCCAGCAGGACTACCGAAAGCTCCTACGAGCAGTACTTC. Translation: CASRTTESSYEQYF.

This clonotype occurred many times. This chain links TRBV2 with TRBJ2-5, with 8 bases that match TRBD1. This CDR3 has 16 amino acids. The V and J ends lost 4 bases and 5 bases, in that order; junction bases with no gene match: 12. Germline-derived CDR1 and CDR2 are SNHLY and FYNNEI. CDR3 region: CASSVLRDRGQETQYF. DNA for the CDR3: TGTGCCAGCAGTGTCTTGCGAGACAGGGGACAGGAGACCCAGTACTTC.

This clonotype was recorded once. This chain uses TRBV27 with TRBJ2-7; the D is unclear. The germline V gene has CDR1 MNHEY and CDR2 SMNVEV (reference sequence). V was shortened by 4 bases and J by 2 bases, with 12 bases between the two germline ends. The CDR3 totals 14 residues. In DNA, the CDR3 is TGTGCCAGCAGTTCATCCCAGCCCCCCTACGAGCAGTACTTC. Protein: CASSSSQPPYEQYF.

The DNA of the CDR3 is TGCAGTGCTAGTACAGGGCAGGTCACTGAAGCTTTCTTT. It yields the protein CSASTGQVTEAFF. The chain combines TRBV20-1 with TRBJ1-1; TRBD1 might be the D (6 bases). V was cut by 3 bases and J by 4 bases, with 12 bases left in between. CDR1 is DFQATT and CDR2 is SNEGSKA in the germline V gene (reference sequence). The CDR3 runs to 13 residues.

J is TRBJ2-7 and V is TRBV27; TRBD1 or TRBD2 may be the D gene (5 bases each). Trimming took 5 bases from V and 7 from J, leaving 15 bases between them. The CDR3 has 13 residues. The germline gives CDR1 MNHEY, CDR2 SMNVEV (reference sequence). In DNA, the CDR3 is TGTGCCAGCAGTCCGAACCGATGGGGGGAGCAGTACTTC. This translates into CASSPNRWGEQYF.

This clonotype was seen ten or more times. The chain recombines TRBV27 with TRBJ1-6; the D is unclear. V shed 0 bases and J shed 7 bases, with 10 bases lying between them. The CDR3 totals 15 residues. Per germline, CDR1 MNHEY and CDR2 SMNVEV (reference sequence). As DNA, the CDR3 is TGTGCCAGCAGTTTATCAGGCCAGACAAATTCACCCCTCCACTTT. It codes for CASSLSGQTNSPLHF.

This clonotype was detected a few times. CDR3 sequence: CASSLNGGQTDTQYF. CDR3 sequence (DNA): TGTGCCAGCAGCTTAAATGGAGGGCAAACAGATACGCAGTATTTT. The chain combines TRBV7-6 with TRBJ2-3, with D maybe TRBD2 (6 bases). V lost 2 bases and J 3 bases, leaving 12 bases between the germline ends. This CDR3 comprises 15 residues. Per germline, CDR1 SGHVS and CDR2 FNYEAQ.

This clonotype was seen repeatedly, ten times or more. The CDR3 reads CASMEGLGDNEQFF. The CDR3 region has the DNA TGTGCCAGCATGGAGGGGTTAGGGGACAATGAGCAGTTCTTC. This chain uses TRBV7-8 with TRBJ2-1, with D perhaps matching TRBD2 (6 bases). Trimming removed 7 bases from V and 5 bases from J, with 15 bases in between. The germline V gene encodes CDR1 SGHVS and CDR2 FQNEAQ. The CDR3 totals 14 residues.

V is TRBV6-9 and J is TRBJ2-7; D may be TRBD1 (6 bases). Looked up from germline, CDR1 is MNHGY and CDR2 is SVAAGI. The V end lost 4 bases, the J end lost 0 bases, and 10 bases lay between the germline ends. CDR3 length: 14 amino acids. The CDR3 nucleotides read TGTGCCAGCAGTTCTCAGGGGAGCTCCTACGAGCAGTACTTC. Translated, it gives CASSSQGSSYEQYF.

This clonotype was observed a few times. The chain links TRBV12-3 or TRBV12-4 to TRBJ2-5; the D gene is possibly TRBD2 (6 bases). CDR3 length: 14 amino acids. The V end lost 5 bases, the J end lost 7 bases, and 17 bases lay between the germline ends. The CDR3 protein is CASSPPAGLVTQYF. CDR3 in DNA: TGTGCCAGCAGTCCGCCGGCGGGATTAGTGACCCAGTACTTC.

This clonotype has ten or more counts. DNA for the CDR3: TGTGCCAGCAGCTTTAATACGCAGTATTTT. Amino acids: CASSFNTQYF. The chain uses TRBV11-3 and TRBJ2-3; D gene ambiguous. V lost 3 bases and J lost 7, with 2 bases in between. Per the germline V gene, CDR1 is SGHNT and CDR2 is YENEEA. This CDR3 contains 10 residues.

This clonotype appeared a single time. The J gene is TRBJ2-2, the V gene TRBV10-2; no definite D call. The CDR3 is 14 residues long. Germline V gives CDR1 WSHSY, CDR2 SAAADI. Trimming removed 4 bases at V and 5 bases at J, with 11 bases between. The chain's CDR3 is CASSVYMVTGELFF. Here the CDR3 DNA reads TGCGCCAGCAGTGTATATATGGTGACCGGGGAGCTGTTTTTT.

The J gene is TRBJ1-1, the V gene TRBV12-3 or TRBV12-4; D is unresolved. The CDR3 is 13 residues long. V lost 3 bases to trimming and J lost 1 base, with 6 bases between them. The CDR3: CASSLHSNTEAFF. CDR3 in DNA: TGTGCCAGCAGTTTGCATTCGAACACTGAAGCTTTCTTT.

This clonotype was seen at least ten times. The CDR3 DNA reads as TGTGCCAGTAGTATAGATCTTGGAACCCAGAACACTGAAGCTTTCTTT. Protein: CASSIDLGTQNTEAFF. This chain uses TRBV19 with TRBJ1-1; D not certain. Deletions cut 0 bases from V and 1 base from J, with 12 bases between. Germline lookup yields CDR1 LNHDA and CDR2 SQIVND (reference sequence). This CDR3 is 16 amino acids long.